Following are 21 T cell receptor beta chains from one sample sequenced in a study of T cells in Graves' hyperthyroidism and ophthalmopathy. Amplification of TCR beta CDR3 regions used RNA as the template. An initial round of RT-PCR targeting the TCR CDR3 relied on the HTBI primer set. Each CDR3 protein gets one entry after TCRdb re-called the multiplex PCR reads with MiXCR. Here the sample spans fewer than 40,000 distinct CDR3 sequences, around 52% being singletons. The sequencing input was blood. The source is a woman between 40 and 50 years old with Graves' ophthalmopathy.

This clonotype was seen repeatedly, ten times or more. The chain uses TRBV19 and TRBJ2-5, with TRBD2 identical over 7 bases. V shed 2 bases and J 14 bases; nucleotides not matched to a gene: 8. The CDR3 covers 12 residues. Per the germline V gene, CDR1 is LNHDA and CDR2 is SQIVND (reference sequence). CDR3 nucleotide sequence: TGTGCCAGTAGTATACTAGCGGAGTCCCTATACTTC. The encoded protein is CASSILAESLYF.

This chain connects TRBV5-4 to TRBJ1-5; 12 bases are shared with TRBD1. J lost 5 bases, V lost 0 bases, and 3 bases had no gene match. This CDR3 has 16 residues. Germline V CDR1 and CDR2: SGHNT, YYREEE (reference sequence). The CDR3, as DNA: TGTGCCAGCAGCTTGGGCTGGGACAGGGGGCATCAGCCCCAGCATTTT. Translating gives CASSLGWDRGHQPQHF.

This clonotype is medium-sized by share. The gene calls are TRBV10-3 and TRBJ1-2; no definite D call. The CDR3 extends over 13 amino acids. V was pared by 3 bases and J by 2 bases, with 7 bases between. Germline-derived CDR1 and CDR2 are ENHRY and SYGVKD. CDR3 in DNA: TGTGCCATCAGTGATGCCGGCAACTATGGCTACACCTTC. Translated, it gives CAISDAGNYGYTF.

For this clonotype: One end of the junction is discordant with germline, which a read error may explain. The CDR3 region is CAGSLGGAAGELFF. CDR3 coding DNA: TGCGCCGGCAGCTTGGGGGGCGCGGCCGGGGAGCTGTTTTTT. The V and J genes are TRBV5-1 and TRBJ2-2; D may match TRBD1 or TRBD2 (6 bases each). The CDR3 is 14 amino acids. Germline V gene lookup returns CDR1 SGHRS and CDR2 YFSETQ.

This clonotype was seen ten or more times. The chain is built from TRBV5-1 and TRBJ1-2; D perhaps matches TRBD1 (5 bases). The germline gives CDR1 SGHRS, CDR2 YFSETQ. CDR3 length: 13 residues. V lost 0 bases and J lost 3, with 6 bases in between. DNA of the CDR3: TGCGCCAGCAGCTTGGAACAGGACTATGGCTACACCTTC. Its protein product is CASSLEQDYGYTF.

About this clonotype itself: Compared with germline, one end of the junction differs, possibly owing to a read error. The chain carries TRBV6-7 and TRBJ1-1; D gene uncertain. TRBV6-7 falls under the ORF class, with uncertain function. The CDR3 contains 14 residues. In DNA, the CDR3 is TGTGCCTGCCCGCCGCCGGAGGAGAACACGGAAGCTTTCTTT. This codes for CACPPPEENTEAFF.

To note about this clonotype: A clone one base away is much larger, so this may be a read error. The chain links TRBV6-5 to TRBJ2-1; D could derive from TRBD1 or TRBD2 (5 bases each). In germline, CDR1 is MNHEY, CDR2 SVGAGI. This CDR3 is 15 amino acids long. The V end lost 6 bases, the J end lost 7 bases, and 19 bases lay between the germline ends. CDR3 nucleotide sequence: TGTGCCAGCAGAGGCTACCGGGACCATAGGAATGAGCAGTTCTTC. This sequence encodes CASRGYRDHRNEQFF.

This clonotype was observed at least ten times. The chain recombines TRBV12-3 or TRBV12-4 with TRBJ1-1; D not certain. V lost 3 bases to trimming and J lost 4 bases, with 9 bases between them. This CDR3 contains 13 residues. The CDR3 sequence is CASSFKGVTEAFF. The CDR3 nucleotides are TGTGCCAGCAGTTTTAAGGGTGTCACTGAAGCTTTCTTT.

The V gene is TRBV11-2, the J gene TRBJ2-3, with 12 bases identical to TRBD2. Germline CDR1 and CDR2: SGHAT and FQNNGV. J lost 3 bases, V lost 0 bases, and 10 bases had no gene match. This CDR3 is 19 amino acids long. This CDR3 reads CASSLDLGLAGSTTDTQYF. Written as DNA, the CDR3 is TGTGCCAGCAGCTTAGATCTTGGACTAGCGGGGTCCACGACAGATACGCAGTATTTT.

V gene TRBV7-2 combines with J gene TRBJ2-7, with TRBD2 matching 15 bases. The CDR3 has 18 amino acids. The germline V gene encodes CDR1 SGHTA and CDR2 FQGNSA. Unmatched junction bases numbered 8, after V lost 5 bases and J lost 0 bases. CDR3 bases: TGTGCCAGCAGCCCACCGGGACTAGCGGGGGGCAACTCCTACGAGCAGTACTTC. It codes for CASSPPGLAGGNSYEQYF.

This clonotype was counted a single time. CDR3 amino acids: CASSSSQGSYNEQYF. As DNA, the CDR3 is TGTGCCAGTAGTAGTAGTCAGGGATCCTACAATGAGCAGTATTTT. The chain carries TRBV19 and TRBJ2-3; tentatively, D is TRBD1 (5 bases). The V gene's germline CDR1 is LNHDA and CDR2 SQIVND (reference sequence). Trimming took off 4 bases at V and 11 bases at J, with 22 bases between the two ends. The CDR3 runs 15 residues.

J is TRBJ2-1 and V is TRBV24-1; D is perhaps TRBD2 (5 bases). Between the trimmed V and J ends, which lost 6 bases and 2 bases, there was a span of 10 bases. This CDR3 region has 14 residues. Germline-derived CDR1 and CDR2 are KGHDR and SFDVKD. DNA of the CDR3: TGTGCCACCAGTACGAGGGAGCCCTACAATGAGCAGTTCTTC. Translating it yields CATSTREPYNEQFF.

This clonotype has a count of ten or more. The rearrangement uses TRBV9 and TRBJ2-7, with a possible D match to TRBD2 (6 bases). Germline V gives CDR1 SGDLS, CDR2 YYNGEE. The V gene lost 3 bases and the J gene lost 5 bases, with 12 bases spanning the gap. CDR3 length: 13 amino acids. The CDR3 loop reads CASSAGGKDEQYF. As DNA, the CDR3 is TGTGCCAGCAGCGCCGGGGGTAAGGACGAGCAGTACTTC. The full variable domain, rest sourced from reference TRBV9 and TRBJ2-7, is DSGVTQTPKHLITATGQRVTLRCSPRSGDLSVYWYQQSLDQGLQFLIQYYNGEERAKGNILERFSAQQFPDLHSELNLSSLELGDSALYFCASSAGGKDEQYFGPGTRLTVT.

Of note for this clonotype: The DNA is omitted, as the CDR3 cannot be located on it reliably, and the CDR3 follows TCRdb's listing. The V and J genes are TRBV2 and TRBJ1-2; the D call in the table, TRBD1, was not verified against the DNA. Looked up from germline, CDR1 is SNHLY and CDR2 is FYNNEI. The CDR3 is 23 amino acids in total, end residues counted. CDR3: CASSGAGGQPQHFGDGTNYGYTF.

This clonotype came up many times. The genes are TRBV6-5 and TRBJ2-1; the D call may be TRBD1 or TRBD2 (6 bases each). Germline V gives CDR1 MNHEY, CDR2 SVGAGI. This CDR3 is built from 13 residues. Trimming took 2 bases from V and 12 from J, leaving 14 bases between them. CDR3 in amino acids: CASSYTNTGAQFF. The CDR3 DNA reads as TGTGCCAGCAGTTACACAAACACGGGGGCGCAGTTCTTC.

The CDR3 nucleotides are TGCGCCAGCAGCCACCAGACAGGCCGGGAAAGACCGTTTTTT. Translated: CASSHQTGRERPFF. V usage is TRBV4-3 and J usage is TRBJ1-4; TRBD1 is a possible D gene (6 bases). The CDR3 covers 14 residues. Germline loops: CDR1 LGHNA, CDR2 YSLEER. The ends were cut back, 3 bases at V and 16 bases at J, with 21 bases in the middle.

The genes are TRBV9 and TRBJ2-5; the D is unclear. From germline, CDR1 is SGDLS and CDR2 YYNGEE. The V end lost 0 bases, the J end lost 5 bases, and 14 bases lay between the germline ends. This CDR3 is 15 amino acids long. The CDR3 coding sequence is TGTGCCAGCAGCGTAGTCGCGAACACCGGGGAGACCCAGTACTTC. This translates into CASSVVANTGETQYF.

This clonotype was found many times. Given a much more abundant clone one base away, this may be a read error. This chain uses TRBV20-1 with TRBJ2-1; 7 bases are shared with TRBD2. J was trimmed by 6 bases and V by 5 bases; bases with no gene match: 10. Per the germline V gene, CDR1 is DFQATT and CDR2 is SNEGSKA (reference sequence). The CDR3 covers 14 residues. This chain's CDR3 is CSAPVRTRGNEQFF. In nucleotides, the CDR3 is TGCAGTGCTCCGGTTCGGACTAGAGGCAATGAGCAGTTCTTC.

This clonotype was counted at least ten times. The rearrangement uses TRBV9 and TRBJ2-3; TRBD1 might be the D (6 bases). Per the germline V gene, CDR1 is SGDLS and CDR2 is YYNGEE. The CDR3 has 16 amino acids. V lost 3 bases, J lost 1 base, and 15 bases lay in between. The CDR3: CASSENREKGTDTQYF. CDR3 nucleotides: TGTGCCAGCAGCGAAAACAGGGAGAAGGGCACAGATACGCAGTATTTT.

This clonotype was seen many times. The chain uses TRBV3-1 and TRBJ1-1; D remains ambiguous. There are 14 residues in the CDR3. Germline V gene lookup returns CDR1 LGHDT and CDR2 YNNKEL (reference sequence). The V end lost 1 base, the J end lost 4 bases, and 10 bases lay between the germline ends. DNA of the CDR3: TGTGCCAGCAGCCAAGGAAACGGGGTCACTGAAGCTTTCTTT. Its translation is CASSQGNGVTEAFF.

Notes on this clonotype: Here the CDR3 omits its conserved ending phenylalanine or tryptophan, so a read error is the likely source. The DNA is omitted, as the CDR3 cannot be located on it reliably, and the CDR3 follows TCRdb's listing. This chain connects TRBV24-1 to TRBJ2-2; the table's D gene call, TRBD1, was not cross checked with the DNA. The CDR3 is 14 residues long, ends included. CDR1 is KGHDR, CDR2 SFDVKD, per germline. The CDR3 spells CATSDLRGTGEQGY.